Given below is one T cell receptor (beta chain) in context. This clonotype was picked up a small number of times. The antigen it binds to is not known. No much larger clone is present one base from it, and per-base qualities are unavailable. The record originates from a study of T-cell memory formation after mild COVID-19 (dated by TCRdb to the early 2020s). Background for the entire study: TCR sequence clusters from the two donors were found to be largely donor specific. Longitudinal TCRalpha and TCRbeta repertoire sequencing tracked T-cell clones expanding and contracting after mild COVID-19 in two donors. Two young, previously healthy adult volunteers made up the cohort, one male and one female. The study at large found these results: Contracting CD4+ clones were located mainly in the CM and EM memory subsets, whereas CD8+ clones were found to be enriched in EMRA. The second-wave clones that peaked on day 37 were not confirmed to be SARS-CoV-2 specific. The detection of some responding clones in pre-infection memory suggests that pre-existing cross-reactive memory T cells joined the SARS-CoV-2 response. Only a couple of mild cases were covered by the study, and larger cohorts that include severe cases with pre-infection samples were considered necessary. From day 15 to 85, contracting clones showed balanced CD4/CD8 phenotypes, whereas a second wave of clones that expanded from day 15 to 37 leaned towards CD4+.

PBMCs were isolated by Ficoll-Paque density gradient centrifugation. Sequenced on an Illumina NovaSeq 6000. TCRalpha and TCRbeta cDNA libraries were constructed by 5'RACE with constant-segment primers, with sample barcodes and unique molecular identifiers being introduced. RNA was extracted from every sample with Trizol reagent. Library amplification was performed in two PCR steps, and a second sample barcode and Illumina TruSeq adapters were introduced in the second step. The libraries were sequenced on an Illumina NovaSeq using 2 x 150 bp paired-end reads. The authors processed their data as follows. Reads were demultiplexed and collapsed into UMI-guided consensus sequences with migec v1.2.7. With mixcr v2.1.11, UMI consensuses were aligned to TRA and TRB V and J templates and assembled into clonotypes. Clonotypes were classified as expanded or contracted when called significant by both edgeR and NoisET, with noise models trained on biological replicates. For edgeR calls, a false discovery rate-adjusted p below 0.01 and a log2 fold-change threshold of 1 were applied. PCA with hierarchical clustering of max-normalized trajectories of the 1000 most abundant clonotypes was used as exploratory dynamics analysis. Separately sequenced CD4+ and CD8+ repertoires were used to assign the CD4 or CD8 phenotype of responding clones. TCRdb cleaned the public reads at Q25 with fastp, built clones with MiXCR and kept in-frame beta chains. Each CDR3 protein appears once, grouped with its most common genes and DNA. The V and J calls were determined by TCRdb, not by the authors. The sample records 68,000 or so distinct CDR3 sequences, around 15% of which are singletons. 30% to 35% of the sample belongs to the ten largest clones.

The TCR was taken from an adult woman who had mild COVID-19 (a few samples of this study predate the infection). The sample titles of this study are shuffled in the database, so cell type and time point are left out; the donor was told from shared clones. Specimen: PBMCs or a T cell subset sorted from them (not recorded which).

The DNA is as follows: TGTGCCAGCAGTGAAGCCAGACTCACAGATACGCAGTATTTT. This gives the protein CASSEARLTDTQYF. The chain is assembled from TRBV2 and TRBJ2-3; the D gene identity is not certain. V sheds 0 bases and J sheds 2 bases, leaving 6 bases between their ends. CDR1 SNHLY and CDR2 FYNNEI are derived from the germline V gene. There are 14 amino acids in the CDR3, from cysteine to phenylalanine inclusive. Left in the record is the CDR3 DNA by itself, 42 bases read in frame from the first base.